These T cell receptor beta chains were read from a single sample in a study of blood T cells in healthy people across ages. TCRdb reprocessed the 5' RACE reads with MiXCR, giving one entry per CDR3 protein. This sample has around 780,000 distinct CDR3 sequences; more than 55% occur once, and the top ten carry about a quarter. The sequenced sample consisted of blood. The source of these receptors is a man between 35 and 55 years old in good health. The CDR3 runs from the conserved cysteine through the conserved F or W. A D gene is named only where the DNA matches it firmly. Rows give clone size only sometimes, using once, few, many, or a class for an expanded clone.

CDR3,DNA,size,D,J,V
CATGQGIGNTEAFF,TGTGCCACGGGACAGGGTATCGGGAACACTGAAGCTTTCTTT,many,TRBD1,TRBJ1-1,TRBV4-2
CASSFRTGVQPQHF,TGCGCCAGCAGCTTCCGGACAGGGGTACAGCCCCAGCATTTT,NA,TRBD1,TRBJ1-5,TRBV5-1
CASSPDRVAKNIQYF,TGTGCCAGCTCACCTGACAGGGTGGCCAAAAACATTCAGTACTTC,NA,TRBD1,TRBJ2-4,TRBV18
CASSQAPYGYTF,TGCGCCAGCAGCCAGGCGCCCTATGGCTACACCTTC,NA,NA,TRBJ1-2,TRBV4-1
CASSLLMGAGGIDTQYF,TGTGCCAGCAGCCTTCTGATGGGAGCGGGAGGGATAGATACGCAGTATTTT,once,TRBD2,TRBJ2-3,TRBV4-2
CASSTGTGRVTEAFF,TGTGCCAGCAGCACCGGGACAGGGCGCGTCACTGAAGCTTTCTTT,NA,TRBD1,TRBJ1-1,TRBV7-2
CASSAPLGRSSYEQYF,TGTGCCAGCAGTGCCCCTCTGGGACGGAGCTCCTACGAGCAGTACTTC,NA,NA,TRBJ2-7,TRBV6-1
CSATKSSYEQYF,TGCAGCGCCACGAAAAGCTCCTACGAGCAGTACTTC,few,NA,TRBJ2-7,TRBV29-1
CASSPSTPYGYTF,TGTGCCAGCAGTCCATCAACGCCCTATGGGTACACCTTC,NA,NA,TRBJ1-2,TRBV27
CASSFTGTGVDEQYF,TGTGCCAGCAGTTTCACCGGGACAGGGGTCGATGAGCAGTACTTC,NA,TRBD1,TRBJ2-4,TRBV6-5
CRRTPQYF,TGCAGGAGGACCCCGCAGTATTTT,few,NA,TRBJ2-3,TRBV20-1
CASSLAGSGFPDEQFF,TGTGCCAGCAGCTTAGCGGGGTCAGGGTTTCCGGATGAGCAGTTCTTC,few,NA,TRBJ2-1,TRBV7-9
CSARDRLREETQYF,TGCAGTGCTAGAGATCGGTTGCGGGAAGAGACCCAGTACTTC,many,NA,TRBJ2-5,TRBV20-1
CASSQLAGLYSGANVLTF,TGTGCCAGCAGCCAACTAGCGGGGTTATACTCTGGGGCCAACGTCCTGACTTTT,NA,TRBD2,TRBJ2-6,TRBV7-3
CASSPRGQGTDTQYF,TGTGCCAGCAGTCCCCGAGGACAGGGCACAGATACGCAGTATTTT,NA,TRBD1,TRBJ2-3,TRBV12-3/TRBV12-4
CSARHSQETQYF,TGCAGTGCTAGACACAGCCAAGAGACCCAGTACTTC,NA,NA,TRBJ2-5,TRBV20-1
CAISDQTSGRANEQFF,TGTGCCATCAGTGATCAGACTAGCGGGAGGGCCAATGAGCAGTTCTTC,NA,TRBD2,TRBJ2-1,TRBV10-3
CSASGYLRDEQFF,TGCAGCGCTTCGGGTTATCTTAGGGATGAGCAGTTCTTC,NA,NA,TRBJ2-1,TRBV29-1
CASSSRPSNQPQHF,TGTGCCAGCAGCTCCCGACCGAGCAATCAGCCCCAGCATTTT,few,NA,TRBJ1-5,TRBV7-4
CASSQDLGGGTNYEQYF,TGCGCCAGCAGCCAAGATCTCGGCGGGGGGACTAACTACGAGCAGTACTTC,few,TRBD2,TRBJ2-7,TRBV4-3
CAINQGVPYEQYF,TGTGCCATCAACCAGGGTGTCCCCTACGAGCAGTACTTC,few,NA,TRBJ2-7,TRBV28
CASSPDAGLRNEQFF,TGCGCCAGCAGCCCGGACGCGGGACTCAGGAATGAGCAGTTCTTC,NA,NA,TRBJ2-1,TRBV5-1
CASSLAFQGSSYNSPLHF,TGTGCCAGCAGTTTAGCTTTCCAGGGGAGCTCCTATAATTCACCCCTCCACTTT,NA,NA,TRBJ1-6,TRBV12-3/TRBV12-4
CASSERSPRETQYF,TGCGCCAGCAGCGAAAGAAGTCCGCGGGAGACCCAGTACTTC,NA,NA,TRBJ2-5,TRBV5-1
CASRPGLAFSNEQFF,TGTGCCAGCAGGCCGGGACTAGCTTTTTCGAATGAGCAGTTCTTC,NA,TRBD2,TRBJ2-1,TRBV6-2/TRBV6-3
CVTGQRRDSPLHF,TGTGTCACGGGACAAAGGCGGGATTCACCCCTCCACTTT,few,NA,TRBJ1-6,TRBV6-6
CASSLGGAGSPLHF,TGTGCCAGCAGTTTAGGAGGGGCTGGTTCACCCCTCCACTTT,NA,NA,TRBJ1-6,TRBV27
CASSDSQGSDSPLHF,TGTGCCAGCAGTGATTCCCAGGGATCTGATTCACCCCTCCACTTT,NA,NA,TRBJ1-6,TRBV2
CASSNGTYNEQYF,TGTGCCAGCAGCAACGGGACCTACAATGAGCAGTACTTC,NA,NA,TRBJ2-7,TRBV9
CASGQGPYNEQFF,TGTGCCAGCGGTCAGGGGCCTTACAATGAGCAGTTCTTC,once,NA,TRBJ2-1,TRBV9
CASSQGSGTANYGYTF,TGCGCCAGCAGCCAAGGCTCCGGGACAGCTAACTATGGCTACACCTTC,few,TRBD1,TRBJ1-2,TRBV4-1
CASSQRVGGSDTQYF,TGTGCCAGCAGCCAACGTGTTGGAGGATCAGATACGCAGTATTTT,NA,NA,TRBJ2-3,TRBV4-2
CSVSGQEMPMNTEAFF,TGCAGCGTATCGGGACAGGAAATGCCCATGAACACTGAAGCTTTCTTT,NA,TRBD1,TRBJ1-1,TRBV29-1
CASSLHGLDTGLNEQFF,TGTGCCAGCAGCCTTCACGGTTTGGATACTGGTCTGAATGAGCAGTTCTTC,few,NA,TRBJ2-1,TRBV11-3
CASSYSRDRAYEQYF,TGTGCCAGCAGTTATTCCCGGGACAGGGCATACGAGCAGTACTTC,NA,TRBD1,TRBJ2-7,TRBV27
CASSGGRAEETQYF,TGCGCCAGCAGCGGGGGCCGCGCGGAAGAGACCCAGTACTTC,few,NA,TRBJ2-5,TRBV5-1
CASSMTSGVEYYEQFF,TGTGCCAGCTCAATGACTAGCGGGGTAGAGTATTATGAGCAGTTCTTC,NA,TRBD2,TRBJ2-1,TRBV18
CASRVGMDRGRGYTF,TGTGCCAGCAGAGTGGGTATGGACAGGGGGCGCGGCTACACCTTC,few,TRBD1,TRBJ1-2,TRBV2
CASSQEKGRTDTQYF,TGCGCCAGCAGCCAAGAAAAGGGGCGCACAGATACGCAGTATTTT,NA,NA,TRBJ2-3,TRBV4-1
CASSYNPMDPGHGYTF,TGTGCCAGCAGTTACAACCCCATGGACCCAGGGCATGGCTACACCTTC,once,NA,TRBJ1-2,TRBV6-2/TRBV6-3
CASSQDGISGTEAFF,TGTGCCAGCAGCCAAGATGGCATCTCCGGTACTGAAGCTTTCTTT,once,NA,TRBJ1-1,TRBV4-2
CSVERLAGGIREQYF,TGCAGCGTGGAGAGACTAGCGGGAGGGATCAGGGAGCAGTACTTC,NA,TRBD2,TRBJ2-5,TRBV29-1
CASSTRGGRDTDTQYF,TGCGCCAGCTCGACCCGGGGGGGCAGGGATACAGATACGCAGTATTTT,NA,TRBD2,TRBJ2-3,TRBV5-1
CASSYSTGISNEQFF,TGTGCCAGCAGTTACTCGACAGGGATAAGTAATGAGCAGTTCTTC,NA,TRBD1,TRBJ2-1,TRBV6-6
CAWTTTGEQYF,TGTGCCTGGACAACTACGGGCGAGCAGTACTTC,once,NA,TRBJ2-7,TRBV30
CASSLPRQSEQYF,TGTGCCAGCAGTTTACCCCGACAGAGCGAGCAGTACTTC,few,NA,TRBJ2-7,TRBV28
CASSLEPGQVKETQYF,TGCGCCAGCAGCTTGGAGCCAGGACAGGTGAAGGAGACCCAGTACTTC,NA,TRBD1,TRBJ2-5,TRBV5-1
CSARDRAGYRNERFF,TGCAGTGCTAGAGATCGAGCGGGGTATAGGAATGAGCGGTTCTTC,NA,TRBD2,TRBJ2-1,TRBV20-1
CASSPTGGAGQYF,TGTGCCAGCAGTCCTACAGGGGGCGCGGGTCAGTACTTC,NA,TRBD1,TRBJ2-4,TRBV12-3/TRBV12-4
CASSVSGDTEAFF,TGTGCCAGCAGCGTCTCAGGGGACACTGAAGCTTTCTTT,NA,NA,TRBJ1-1,TRBV9
CASSLDRFWDSPLGANVLTF,TGTGCCAGCAGCTTGGACCGCTTCTGGGACAGTCCCCTTGGGGCCAACGTCCTGACTTTC,NA,TRBD1,TRBJ2-6,TRBV7-3
CASSHGRDGYTF,TGTGCCAGCAGCCACGGGAGGGACGGCTACACCTTC,NA,NA,TRBJ1-2,TRBV6-5
CASSLPTGEGETQYF,TGTGCCAGCAGTCTACCCACAGGGGAGGGGGAGACCCAGTACTTC,NA,NA,TRBJ2-5,TRBV28
CSFKRNNEQFF,TGCAGCTTTAAGAGAAACAATGAGCAGTTCTTC,NA,NA,TRBJ2-1,TRBV29-1
CASEGDRSDAQYF,TGTGCCAGCGAGGGGGACCGCTCAGATGCGCAGTATTTT,NA,NA,TRBJ2-3,TRBV21-1
CASSPRGAADTQYF,TGTGCCAGCAGCCCCCGGGGAGCCGCAGATACGCAGTATTTT,NA,NA,TRBJ2-3,TRBV13
CASTSQVRSETQYF,TGTGCCAGCACTTCACAGGTTCGCTCGGAGACCCAGTACTTC,few,NA,TRBJ2-5,TRBV12-3/TRBV12-4
CASSINGGMNTEAFF,TGTGCCAGCAGCATAAACGGAGGCATGAACACTGAAGCTTTCTTT,NA,NA,TRBJ1-1,TRBV14
CSVATGNEQYF,TGCAGCGTTGCTACAGGGAACGAGCAGTACTTC,few,NA,TRBJ2-7,TRBV29-1
CASSFGIRQPQHF,TGTGCCAGCAGTTTTGGGATCCGACAGCCCCAGCATTTT,NA,NA,TRBJ1-5,TRBV27